The 26 T cell receptor beta chains below come from one sample, sequenced in a study of T-cell reconstitution after alpha-beta-depleted transplantation in children. During its preparation, the TCRbeta library received unique molecular identifiers. TCRdb recomputed calls from the PCR reads with MiXCR, one row per CDR3 protein. The sample has some 240,000 distinct CDR3 sequences; more than 10% are singletons. Sequenced material: PBMCs from the stem cell graft donor, taken from the stem cell graft. The receptors originated from a human donor who donated a stem cell graft to a child with acute lymphoblastic leukemia.

This clonotype was seen only a few times. The chain has TRBV5-6 and TRBJ1-2; D uncertain. Trimming pared 2 bases from V and 0 bases from J, leaving 11 bases between. Germline V gene sequence: CDR1 SGHDT, CDR2 YYEEEE. The CDR3 is 15 residues long. CDR3 sequence reads: CASSFQPRTNYGYTF. CDR3 sequence (DNA): TGTGCCAGCAGCTTCCAACCTCGCACTAACTATGGCTACACCTTC.

This sequence joins TRBV6-2 or TRBV6-3 and TRBJ2-3, with D perhaps assigned TRBD1 or TRBD2 (6 bases each). This CDR3 comprises 13 residues. The V gene's germline CDR1 is MNHEY and CDR2 SVGEGT. V lost 11 bases to trimming and J lost 3 bases, with 15 bases between them. CDR3 nucleotide sequence: TGTGCCGGGGGGACAAGATGGACAGATACGCAGTATTTT. Translation gives CAGGTRWTDTQYF.

The sample holds many counts of this clonotype. The chain couples TRBV7-2 to TRBJ2-1; D is perhaps TRBD1 or TRBD2 (5 bases each). V lost 2 bases and J 0 bases, leaving 14 bases between the germline ends. The CDR3 contains 17 residues. Germline CDR1 is SGHTA and CDR2 is FQGNSA. The CDR3 region is CASSLSLLGTSYNEQFF. In DNA, the CDR3 is TGTGCCAGCAGCTTATCCCTTCTAGGGACCTCCTACAATGAGCAGTTCTTC.

This clonotype was observed many times. The chain uses TRBV29-1 and TRBJ2-3; no definite D call. Germline loops: CDR1 SQVTM, CDR2 ANQGSEA. The CDR3 loop spans 10 amino acids. V was pared by 4 bases and J by 3 bases, with 2 bases between. CDR3: CSVVTDTQYF. The CDR3 DNA reads as TGCAGCGTTGTTACAGATACGCAGTATTTT.

To note about this clonotype: Just one base apart from a much larger clone, this may be a read error. This chain links TRBV28 with TRBJ2-3, with 8 bases matching TRBD2. This CDR3 spans 18 amino acids. In germline, CDR1 is MDHEN, CDR2 SYDVKM. The CDR3 sequence: CAGRTIAGPRGGTDTQYF. The CDR3 nucleotides read TGTGCCGGCAGGACCATAGCGGGACCTCGCGGGGGCACAGATACGCAGTATTTT.

In its sample, this clonotype was seen many times. The V and J genes are TRBV20-1 and TRBJ2-3, with 8 nucleotides matching TRBD2. The CDR3 has 15 amino acids. In germline, CDR1 is DFQATT, CDR2 SNEGSKA (reference sequence). The junction had 9 bases not matched to a gene; V was cut back by 5 bases and J by 2 bases. The CDR3 DNA reads TGCAGTGCTCGCCACGGGGGGGTAAACACAGATACGCAGTATTTT. Translated, it gives CSARHGGVNTDTQYF.

There are many counts of this clonotype. The V and J genes are TRBV6-5 and TRBJ1-2; D is unclear. The germline V and J ends were trimmed by 8 bases and 5 bases, with 9 bases remaining between them. Germline CDR1 MNHEY, CDR2 SVGAGI. The CDR3 totals 11 residues. CDR3 sequence reads: CASGIPYGYTF. The CDR3 coding sequence is TGTGCCAGCGGAATTCCGTATGGCTACACCTTC.

This clonotype was observed many times. The chain links TRBV9 to TRBJ1-1; D perhaps matches TRBD1 (6 bases). V was trimmed by 3 bases and J by 0 bases, leaving 12 bases between them. Germline CDR1 and CDR2: SGDLS and YYNGEE. The CDR3 contains 15 residues. CDR3 amino acids: CASSAGGGMNTEAFF. CDR3 nucleotides: TGTGCCAGCAGCGCCGGGGGGGGCATGAACACTGAAGCTTTCTTT.

In this sample, this clonotype turned up many times. V is TRBV20-1 and J is TRBJ2-3; the D gene is possibly TRBD1 (7 bases). The germline gives CDR1 DFQATT, CDR2 SNEGSKA (reference sequence). V was shortened by 1 base and J by 3 bases, with 17 bases between the two germline ends. This CDR3 is built from 16 residues. The CDR3 DNA reads as TGCAGTGCTAGAGCCCGCCGGGACAGCGGGACAGATACGCAGTATTTT. This gives the protein CSARARRDSGTDTQYF.

There are many counts of this clonotype. V is TRBV20-1 and J is TRBJ2-7; no definite D call. Trimming pared 0 bases from V and 3 bases from J, leaving 12 bases between. The CDR3 covers 14 residues. Germline V gene lookup returns CDR1 DFQATT and CDR2 SNEGSKA (reference sequence). In DNA, the CDR3 is TGCAGTGCTAGAGATCACCTTTCCGGCTACGAGCAGTACTTC. This gives the protein CSARDHLSGYEQYF.

This clonotype was observed many times. As DNA, the CDR3 is TGCAGCGTCCGAACGGGGGGCACTAATGAAAAACTGTTTTTT. Protein product: CSVRTGGTNEKLFF. V and J are TRBV29-1 and TRBJ1-4, with a tentative D call TRBD1 (6 bases). Germline CDR1 is SQVTM and CDR2 is ANQGSEA. The CDR3 loop spans 14 amino acids. Trimming cost V 6 bases and J 2 bases, with 13 bases left between them.

The chain combines TRBV6-6 with TRBJ2-2; 7 bases line up with TRBD1. Germline-derived CDR1 and CDR2 are MNHNY and SVGAGI (reference sequence). Losses at the gene ends were 8 bases for V and 7 bases for J; bases not matched to a gene: 7. The CDR3 is 13 residues long. In DNA form, the CDR3 reads TGTGCCAGCGTAACAGGGGTCAGCGGGGAGCTGTTTTTT. Its translation: CASVTGVSGELFF.

This clonotype occurred many times. The CDR3 protein is CSARATSVDTQYF. The CDR3 coding sequence is TGCAGTGCTAGAGCAACCTCGGTAGATACGCAGTATTTT. The V and J genes are TRBV20-1 and TRBJ2-3; no clear D. V shed 1 base and J shed 5 bases, with 10 bases lying between them. This CDR3 region has 13 residues. Germline CDR1 reads DFQATT; CDR2 reads SNEGSKA (reference sequence).

In this sample, this clonotype turned up many times. V gene TRBV12-3 or TRBV12-4 combines with J gene TRBJ2-6; a weak D match, TRBD1 (5 bases). V was cut by 6 bases and J by 3 bases, with 15 bases left in between. The CDR3 has 16 amino acids. In nucleotides, the CDR3 is TGTGCCAGCAGGATTTCAGGGATTCGTGGGGCCAACGTCCTGACTTTC. Its protein is CASRISGIRGANVLTF.

At least ten counts were recorded for this clonotype. This chain joins TRBV5-1 and TRBJ2-5; tentative D call: TRBD2 (5 bases). CDR3 length equals 14 residues. CDR1 SGHRS and CDR2 YFSETQ come from the germline V gene. V was shortened by 0 bases and J by 2 bases, with 8 bases between the two germline ends. The CDR3, as DNA: TGCGCCAGCAGCTTGGCGGGGAGACAAGAGACCCAGTACTTC. It yields the protein CASSLAGRQETQYF.

This clonotype was observed at least ten times. The chain has TRBV6-2 or TRBV6-3 and TRBJ2-1; weak D call: TRBD2 (5 bases). CDR1 and CDR2 from the germline V gene are MNHEY and SVGEGT. The CDR3 extends over 14 amino acids. V lost 7 bases, J lost 0 bases, and 10 bases lay in between. CDR3 sequence: CASTKRSSYNEQFF. CDR3 bases: TGTGCCAGCACCAAGCGGAGCTCCTACAATGAGCAGTTCTTC.

A few counts support this clonotype. V gene TRBV27 combines with J gene TRBJ1-1; possible D gene TRBD1, 6 bases. V shed 6 bases and J shed 11 bases, with 19 bases lying between them. Per germline, CDR1 MNHEY and CDR2 SMNVEV (reference sequence). CDR3 length: 13 residues. CDR3 sequence (DNA): TGTGCCAGCAGCCCACTTGGGGGCCGTACCGCTTTCTTT. Translating it yields CASSPLGGRTAFF.

This clonotype was seen ten or more times. The chain combines TRBV29-1 with TRBJ2-2; the D is unclear. The length of the CDR3 is 12 residues. From germline, CDR1 is SQVTM and CDR2 ANQGSEA. Between the trimmed V and J ends, which lost 4 bases and 2 bases, there was a span of 5 bases. The CDR3 region is CSVGGNTGELFF. For the CDR3, the DNA is TGCAGCGTTGGAGGTAACACCGGGGAGCTGTTTTTT.

The chain joins TRBV6-5 to TRBJ1-2; D is perhaps TRBD1 (5 bases). Germline V gene lookup returns CDR1 MNHEY and CDR2 SVGAGI. The V gene lost 4 bases and the J gene lost 8 bases, with 20 bases spanning the gap. This CDR3 comprises 15 residues. The CDR3 spells CASSSLDGFWGGYTF. CDR3 DNA sequence: TGTGCCAGCAGTTCCCTGGACGGATTCTGGGGGGGCTACACCTTC.

Of note for this clonotype: This sequence may be a read error, since a much larger clone differs from it by one base. The V gene is TRBV12-3 or TRBV12-4, the J gene TRBJ1-5, with 8 bases lining up with TRBD1. With V trimmed by 5 bases and J by 5 bases, 11 bases remained unmatched. The CDR3 contains 16 residues. Here the CDR3 DNA reads TGTGCCAGCAGTGAGCTTGGGACAGGAGCGGATCAGCCCCAGCATTTT. Translating gives CASSELGTGADQPQHF.

The chain links TRBV30 to TRBJ2-7, with D hard to call. The CDR3 is 14 residues long. Germline CDR1 is GTSNPN and CDR2 is SVGIG (reference sequence). Trimming took off 0 bases at V and 1 base at J, with 10 bases between the two ends. The CDR3 DNA reads TGTGCCTGGAGTGTCGGATCACTTTCCTACGAGCAGTACTTC. Protein product: CAWSVGSLSYEQYF. The full variable domain, completed using reference TRBV30 and TRBJ2-7, is SQTIHQWPATLVQPVGSPLSLECTVEGTSNPNLYWYRQAAGRGLQLLFYSVGIGQISSEVPQNLSASRPQDRQFILSSKKLLLSDSGFYLCAWSVGSLSYEQYFGPGTRLTVT.

This clonotype was seen at least ten times. The chain carries TRBV12-3 or TRBV12-4 and TRBJ2-6, with no clear D. V was trimmed by 5 bases and J by 0 bases, leaving 8 bases between them. This CDR3 spans 15 amino acids. CDR3 sequence: CASSPTSSGANVLTF. The DNA for the CDR3 is TGTGCCAGCAGTCCGACCAGCTCTGGGGCCAACGTCCTGACTTTC.

At least ten counts were recorded for this clonotype. This chain connects TRBV12-3 or TRBV12-4 to TRBJ2-1, with D unclear. The V end was cut by 2 bases, the J end by 5 bases, with 7 bases between. CDR3 length equals 13 residues. The CDR3 protein is CASSLFPDNEQFF. As DNA, the CDR3 is TGTGCCAGCAGTTTATTCCCTGACAATGAGCAGTTCTTC.

As for this clonotype: A much larger clone is a single base away; this may be a read error. The CDR3 ends on some other residue instead of the conserved phenylalanine or tryptophan, so this is likely a read error. The DNA is omitted, as the CDR3 cannot be located on it reliably, and the CDR3 follows TCRdb's listing. The chain employs TRBV3-1 and TRBJ2-1; the DNA was not used to check the table's D call, TRBD2. Termini included, the CDR3 measures 15 amino acids. CDR1 is LGHDT and CDR2 is YNNKEL in the germline V gene (reference sequence). This CDR3 is CASSLGGSGTNEHFY.

This clonotype was picked up many times. The rearrangement joins TRBV5-1 to TRBJ2-7; 16 nucleotides line up with TRBD2. The CDR3 consists of 15 residues. Germline loops: CDR1 SGHRS, CDR2 YFSETQ. J lost 7 bases, V lost 3 bases, and 4 bases had no gene match. This chain's CDR3 is CASSWTGLAGGEQYF. DNA for the CDR3: TGCGCCAGCAGCTGGACGGGACTAGCGGGAGGGGAGCAGTACTTC.

This clonotype has just a few counts. This CDR3 is CASSQEGGHSGNTIYF. Written as DNA, the CDR3 is TGTGCCAGCAGCCAAGAGGGGGGCCACTCTGGAAACACCATATATTTT. V usage is TRBV4-2 and J usage is TRBJ1-3; maybe TRBD1 (6 bases). This CDR3 has 16 residues. CDR1 is LGHNA, CDR2 YNFKEQ, per germline. V lost 0 bases and J 0 bases, leaving 9 bases between the germline ends.